This T cell receptor (beta chain) was captured in a study of cytomegalovirus exposure and HLA in healthy donors. Study-wide background: Per a later analysis, the 666 first-cohort and 120 validation repertoires shared one platform. Study-level results: A few CMV-associated chains proved CMV antigen-specific in vitro. According to a subsequent analysis, TCR clusters identified in the first cohort showed a tendency to co-occur across the roughly 110 validation repertoires.

Comment on this clone: Antigen specificity is unknown.

This CDR3 comprises 18 residues. The V and J ends lost 0 bases and 0 bases respectively, with 18 bases between them. Germline V gene sequence: CDR1 SGHDT, CDR2 YYEEEE. Sequenced by immunoSEQ multiplex PCR; TCRdb stores in-frame clones only, minus some. The data hold approximately 180,000 clones, with around 87% observed a single time. The chain employs TRBV5-6 and TRBJ1-2; D remains unclear. The sequenced material came from PBMCs. The receptor was isolated from a woman aged 30 to 39 in good health and CMV-seronegative. The CDR3, as DNA: TGTGCCAGCAGCTTGGACAAGCTCCTCAACCTAGCTAACTATGGCTACACCTTC. Its protein product is CASSLDKLLNLANYGYTF. The full variable domain, completed using reference TRBV5-6 and TRBJ1-2, is DAGVTQSPTHLIKTRGQQVTLRCSPKSGHDTVSWYQQALGQGPQFIFQYYEEEERQRGNFPDRFSGHQFPNYSSELNVNALLLGDSALYLCASSLDKLLNLANYGYTFGSGTRLTVV.